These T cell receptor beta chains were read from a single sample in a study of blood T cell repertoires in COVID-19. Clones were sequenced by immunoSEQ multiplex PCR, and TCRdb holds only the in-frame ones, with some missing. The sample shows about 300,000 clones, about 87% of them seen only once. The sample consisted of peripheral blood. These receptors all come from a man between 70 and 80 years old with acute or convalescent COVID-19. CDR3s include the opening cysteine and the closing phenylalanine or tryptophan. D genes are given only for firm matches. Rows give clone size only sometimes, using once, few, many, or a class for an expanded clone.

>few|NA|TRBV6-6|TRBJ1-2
CASSYSGGGYTF
TGTGCCAGCAGTTACTCGGGGGGGGGCTACACCTTC
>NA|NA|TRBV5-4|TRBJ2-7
CASSLERGSYEQYF
TGTGCCAGCAGCCTGGAAAGGGGATCCTACGAGCAGTACTTC
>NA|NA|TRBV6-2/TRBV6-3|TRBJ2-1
CASSYYRLGDEQFF
TGTGCCAGCAGTTACTACAGGTTGGGCGATGAGCAGTTCTTC
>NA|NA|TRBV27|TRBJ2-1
CASRQRDTYNEQFF
TGTGCCAGCAGGCAAAGGGACACATACAATGAGCAGTTCTTC
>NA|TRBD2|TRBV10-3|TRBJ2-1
CAIGGPPGTSGKYNEQFF
TGTGCCATCGGAGGCCCACCCGGGACTAGCGGGAAGTACAATGAGCAGTTCTTC
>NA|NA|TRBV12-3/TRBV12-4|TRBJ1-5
CASAFGDQPQHF
TGTGCCAGCGCCTTCGGGGATCAGCCCCAGCATTTT
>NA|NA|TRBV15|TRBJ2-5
CATSKGWGESLETQYF
TGTGCCACCAGCAAGGGTTGGGGGGAGTCTCTTGAGACCCAGTACTTC
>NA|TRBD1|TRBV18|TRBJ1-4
CASSRDRTNEKLFF
TGTGCCAGCTCACGGGACAGGACTAATGAAAAACTGTTTTTT
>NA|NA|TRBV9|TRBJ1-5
CASSLTGNQPQHF
TGTGCCAGCAGCCTAACAGGGAATCAGCCCCAGCATTTT
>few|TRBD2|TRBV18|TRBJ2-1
CASSPLLAGHYNEQFF
TGTGCCAGCTCACCACTTCTAGCGGGGCACTACAATGAGCAGTTCTTC
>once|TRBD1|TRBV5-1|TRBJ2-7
CASSSGTGAWGEQYF
TGCGCCAGCAGCTCCGGGACAGGGGCTTGGGGCGAGCAGTACTTC
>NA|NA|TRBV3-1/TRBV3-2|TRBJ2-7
CASSRGLGIYEQYF
TGTGCCAGCAGCCGGGGACTGGGTATCTACGAGCAGTACTTC
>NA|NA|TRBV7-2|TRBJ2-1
CASSWGWGRVLIDEQFF
TGTGCCAGCAGCTGGGGTTGGGGCAGGGTATTGATCGATGAGCAGTTCTTC
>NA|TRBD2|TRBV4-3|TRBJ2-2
CASSQDLASGAYGELFF
TGCGCCAGCAGCCAAGATCTGGCCAGCGGGGCCTACGGGGAGCTGTTTTTT
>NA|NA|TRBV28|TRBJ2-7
CASSRGTYEQYF
TGTGCCAGCAGCCGGGGGACCTACGAGCAGTACTTC
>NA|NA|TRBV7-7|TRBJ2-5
CASSLSRLIGETQYF
TGTGCCAGCAGCTTAAGCAGACTGATTGGAGAGACCCAGTACTTC
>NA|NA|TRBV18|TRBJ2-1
CASSPGRGSYNEQFF
TGTGCCAGCTCACCGGGCAGGGGTTCCTACAATGAGCAGTTCTTC
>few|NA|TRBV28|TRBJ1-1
CASSLSGNTEAFF
TGTGCCAGCAGTTTATCGGGGAACACTGAAGCTTTCTTT
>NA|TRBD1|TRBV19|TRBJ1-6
CASTPGTGRTSPLHF
TGTGCCAGTACCCCCGGGACAGGGAGGACCTCACCCCTCCACTTT
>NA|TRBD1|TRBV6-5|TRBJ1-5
CASSYLRDSHNQPQHF
TGTGCCAGCAGTTACCTCCGGGACAGCCACAATCAGCCCCAGCATTTT
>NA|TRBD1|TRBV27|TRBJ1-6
CASSFSSPRQGGNSPLHF
TGTGCCAGCAGTTTCTCCTCCCCGCGACAGGGCGGGAATTCACCCCTCCACTTT
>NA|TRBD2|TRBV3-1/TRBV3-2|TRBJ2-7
CASSQLAEPGGSEQYF
TGTGCCAGCAGCCAGCTAGCGGAGCCGGGAGGAAGCGAGCAGTACTTC
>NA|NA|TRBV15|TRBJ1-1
CATSSVWGGTEAFF
TGTGCCACCAGCAGTGTATGGGGGGGGACTGAAGCTTTCTTT